This TCR beta chain was sequenced for a study of T cell changes during pregnancy in multiple sclerosis. CDR3 length equals 12 residues. V shed 2 bases and J shed 5 bases, with 5 bases lying between them. Germline CDR1 is SGHNT and CDR2 is YYREEE (reference sequence). Profiled with immunoSEQ multiplex PCR; TCRdb holds only in-frame clones, not every one. The table has roughly 87,000 clones, just over 90% seen once. The chain recombines TRBV5-4 with TRBJ2-1, with unresolved D. This sequence originates from a female donor in good health, enrolled as a control in a pregnancy study. This specimen was peripheral blood, taken in the third trimester of pregnancy. The DNA for the CDR3 is TGTGCCAGCAGCTTAAGAGACAATGAGCAGTTCTTC. Translated, it gives CASSLRDNEQFF.